These T cell receptor beta chains were read from a single sample in a study of post-analysis software for immune sequencing data. TCRdb re-derived calls from the PCR reads in MiXCR, one entry per CDR3 protein. The top ten hold 9.5% to 13% of the sample, which has about 460,000 distinct CDR3 sequences, approximately 46% seen once. Sequencing used blood. These receptor sequences come from a girl aged 10-17 years with multiple sclerosis. Each CDR3 is given with its conserved first and last residue. The order of the fields is D gene, clone size, V gene, CDR3 protein. The D gene is left open where the match is weak. Size is stated for part of the rows, as once, few or many counts, or as a class when the clone is expanded.

-	few	TRBV4-2	CASSPSRTASEQYF
TRBD2	-	TRBV3-1	CASSQDWDSGKETQYF
TRBD1	-	TRBV11-2	CASSLVGSTGLQETQYF
-	-	TRBV9	CAGSEGVLGWNEQFF
TRBD1	-	TRBV5-1	CASRRGGDEQFF
-	-	TRBV5-1	CASSLEPRVGNTEAFF
TRBD2	few	TRBV10-3	CAISESSGNYEQYF
-	-	TRBV7-2	CAGSFGLGYNSPLHF
-	-	TRBV12-3/TRBV12-4	CASSLQGGDSPLHF
-	-	TRBV5-1	CASSLGARGLTDTQYF
TRBD2	-	TRBV15	CATSRESLDRDYISYEQYF
TRBD2	-	TRBV28	CASSLFGTRSQETQYF
TRBD1	-	TRBV10-3	CAISEYRGNTDTQYF
TRBD2	-	TRBV20-1	CSARTSSGFTDTQYF
-	once	TRBV10-3	CAISEYTSTGSYNEQFF
-	-	TRBV5-1	CASSRDSNQPQHF
TRBD2	-	TRBV20-1	CSATQLAGGGDTQYF
TRBD1	-	TRBV29-1	CSVPVQGSYEQYF